This TCR beta chain is drawn from a study of shared clonotypes between healthy human individuals. General study points: Investigators collected only blood, and repertoires in tissues likely differ.

Libraries were prepared by immunoSEQ multiplex PCR; TCRdb keeps only in-frame clonotypes and omits some of them. This table holds approximately 460,000 clones, around 77% found once. In the case of this clone: What it recognizes is unknown.

Germline loops: CDR1 SGHAT, CDR2 FQNNGV. V was clipped by 0 bases and J by 12 bases, with 15 bases between them. This CDR3 region has 14 residues. Genomic DNA for unsorted samples, which was extracted with the QIAamp DNA Blood Mini kit, came from around 100 million PBMCs. The V gene is TRBV11-2, the J gene TRBJ1-5, with D tentatively TRBD1 (6 bases). The TCR was taken from a woman aged 40 to 50 in good health. Some clones in this sample may be carry-over from other donors' samples. Input material: PBMCs. Here the CDR3 reads CASSLDRGAGDQHF. CDR3 in DNA: TGTGCCAGCAGCTTAGATCGGGGGGCGGGGGACCAGCATTTT.